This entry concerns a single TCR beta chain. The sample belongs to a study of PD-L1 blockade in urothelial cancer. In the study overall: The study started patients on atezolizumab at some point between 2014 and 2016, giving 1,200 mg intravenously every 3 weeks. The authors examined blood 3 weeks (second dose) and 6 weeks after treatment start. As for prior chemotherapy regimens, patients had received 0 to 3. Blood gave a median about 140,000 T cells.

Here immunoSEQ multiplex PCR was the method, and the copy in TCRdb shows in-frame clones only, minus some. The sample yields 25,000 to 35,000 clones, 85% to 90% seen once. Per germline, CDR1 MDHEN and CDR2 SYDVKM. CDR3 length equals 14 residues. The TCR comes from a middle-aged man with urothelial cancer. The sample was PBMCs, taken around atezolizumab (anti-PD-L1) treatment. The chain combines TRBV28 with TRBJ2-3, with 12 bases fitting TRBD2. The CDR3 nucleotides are TGTGTGTGCCAGACTAGCGGGAGAACAGATACGCAGTATTTT. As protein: CVCQTSGRTDTQYF.